This T cell receptor beta chain appears in the sequencing data of a study of T cells in tumors after PD-1 blockade. Only in-frame clones appear in the TCRdb table, and some are missing; sequencing was by immunoSEQ multiplex PCR. The table shows more than 12,000 clones, with roughly two thirds occurring only once. Germline CDR1 is GTSNPN and CDR2 is SVGIG (reference sequence). The CDR3 contains 13 residues. V was trimmed by 2 bases and J by 1 base, leaving 6 bases between them. This clone was recorded a few times. This TCR was sampled from a human donor with cutaneous squamous cell carcinoma. The chain joins TRBV30 to TRBJ1-3, with D possibly being TRBD1 (5 bases). This specimen was tumor tissue, taken after anti-PD-1 treatment. The CDR3: CAWSKGSGNTIYF. The CDR3 DNA sequence: TGTGCCTGGAGTAAGGGGTCTGGAAACACCATATATTTT.